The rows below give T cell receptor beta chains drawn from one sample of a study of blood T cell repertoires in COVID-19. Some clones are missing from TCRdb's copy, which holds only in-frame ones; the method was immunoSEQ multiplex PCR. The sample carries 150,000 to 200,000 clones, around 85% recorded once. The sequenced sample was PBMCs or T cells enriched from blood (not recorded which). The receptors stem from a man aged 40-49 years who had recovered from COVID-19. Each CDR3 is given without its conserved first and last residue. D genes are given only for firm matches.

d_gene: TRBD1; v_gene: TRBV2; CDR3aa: ASGTGNQPQH
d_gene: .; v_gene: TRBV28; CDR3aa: ASDSGDYRTEAF
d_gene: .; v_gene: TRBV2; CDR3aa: ASSDGTHENTIY
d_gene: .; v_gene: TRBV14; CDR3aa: ASTQQGGANVLT
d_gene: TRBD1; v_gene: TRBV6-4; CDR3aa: ASRPLTGEINQPQH
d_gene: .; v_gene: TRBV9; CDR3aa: ASSVTGSATGDTQY
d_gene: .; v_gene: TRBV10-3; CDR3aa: AISDLSVSTDTQY
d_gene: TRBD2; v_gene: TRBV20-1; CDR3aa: SASGLAGSYEQY
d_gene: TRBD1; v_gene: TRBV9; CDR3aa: ASSARPTGAYGYT
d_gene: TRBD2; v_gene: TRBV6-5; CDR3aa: ASSLTSLQETQY
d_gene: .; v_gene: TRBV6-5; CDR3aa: ASGRDSYEQY
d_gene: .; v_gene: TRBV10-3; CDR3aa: AIRRTDLNTEAF
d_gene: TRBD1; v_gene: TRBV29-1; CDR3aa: SATSGTGLMGEQF
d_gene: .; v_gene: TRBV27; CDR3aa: ASSPNLGGNYGYT
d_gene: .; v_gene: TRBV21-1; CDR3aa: ASSKGAQGRDNEQF
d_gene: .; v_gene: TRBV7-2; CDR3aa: ASSNLRQGNTEAF
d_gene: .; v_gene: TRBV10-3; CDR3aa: AISEGQWPGGYT
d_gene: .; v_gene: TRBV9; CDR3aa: ASSKSPGNEQF